Sequencing of this TCR beta chain was carried out in a study of regulatory T cells in long-lasting Graves disease. Both iRepertoire HTBI primers and Arm-PCR of CDR3 regions were used to build the TCR beta libraries. TCRdb re-called the multiplex PCR reads through MiXCR, storing one row per CDR3 protein. The sample holds hundreds of thousands of distinct CDR3 sequences, approximately 16% seen once. About this clonotype: A much bigger clone sits one base away, suggesting this may be a read error.

Germline V lookup: CDR1 SNHLY, CDR2 FYNNEI. The CDR3 covers 15 residues. Time point specified: newly diagnosed GD, antithyroid drugs for less than 3 months. Scientists built the TCR library using RNA that was extracted from PBMCs. This same sample was also part of a study on T cells in Graves' hyperthyroidism and ophthalmopathy.

The sequenced sample was peripheral blood mononuclear cells (PBMCs), obtained at new diagnosis, from a patient treated with antithyroid drugs. The chain is built from TRBV2 and TRBJ2-1, with D perhaps TRBD2 (5 bases). This sequence originates from a man aged 18 to 29 with Graves disease. The CDR3 region has the DNA TGTGCCAGCAGTCCTGACTATAGCTCCTGCAATGAGCAGTTCTTC. This encodes CASSPDYSSCNEQFF.